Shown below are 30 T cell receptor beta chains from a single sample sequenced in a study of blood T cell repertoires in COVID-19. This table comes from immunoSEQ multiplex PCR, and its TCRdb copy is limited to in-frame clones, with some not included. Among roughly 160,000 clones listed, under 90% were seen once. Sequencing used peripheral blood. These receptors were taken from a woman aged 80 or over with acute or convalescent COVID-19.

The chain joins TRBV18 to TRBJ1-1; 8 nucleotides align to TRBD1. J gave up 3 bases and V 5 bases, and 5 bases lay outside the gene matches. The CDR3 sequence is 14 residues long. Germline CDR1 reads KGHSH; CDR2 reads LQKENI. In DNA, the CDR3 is TGTGCCAGCTCATCGACAGGGGCAGACACTGAAGCTTTCTTT. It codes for CASSSTGADTEAFF.

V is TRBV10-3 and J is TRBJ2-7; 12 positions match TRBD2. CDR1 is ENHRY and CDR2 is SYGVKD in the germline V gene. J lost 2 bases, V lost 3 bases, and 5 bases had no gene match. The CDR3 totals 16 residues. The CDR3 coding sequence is TGTGCCATCAGTGACCCAGGACTAGCGGGGCCCTACGAGCAGTACTTC. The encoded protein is CAISDPGLAGPYEQYF.

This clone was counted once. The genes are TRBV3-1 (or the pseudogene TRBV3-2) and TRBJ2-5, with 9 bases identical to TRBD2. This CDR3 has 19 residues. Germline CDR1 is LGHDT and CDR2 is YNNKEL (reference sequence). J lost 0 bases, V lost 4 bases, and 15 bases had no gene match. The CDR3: CASSRRVAGEGGDQETQYF. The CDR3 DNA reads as TGTGCCAGCAGCCGTAGAGTAGCGGGAGAAGGTGGGGACCAAGAGACCCAGTACTTC.

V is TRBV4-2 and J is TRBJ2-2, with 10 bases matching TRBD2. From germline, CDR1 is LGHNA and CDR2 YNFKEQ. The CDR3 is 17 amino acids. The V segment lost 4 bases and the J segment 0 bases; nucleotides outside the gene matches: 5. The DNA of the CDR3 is TGTGCCAGCAGCCTTCGGAGCGGGGGGGCGAACACCGGGGAGCTGTTTTTT. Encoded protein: CASSLRSGGANTGELFF.

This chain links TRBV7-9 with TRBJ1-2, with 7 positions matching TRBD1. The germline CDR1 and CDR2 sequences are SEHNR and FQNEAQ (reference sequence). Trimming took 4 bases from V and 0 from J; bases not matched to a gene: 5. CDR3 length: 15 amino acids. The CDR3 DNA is TGTGCCAGCAGCTACCCACAGGGGACTAACTATGGCTACACCTTC. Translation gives CASSYPQGTNYGYTF.

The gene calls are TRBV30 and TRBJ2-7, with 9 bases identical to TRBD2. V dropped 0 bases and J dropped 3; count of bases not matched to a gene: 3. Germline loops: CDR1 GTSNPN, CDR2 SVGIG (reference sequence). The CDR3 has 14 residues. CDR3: CAWSVAAGGYEQYF. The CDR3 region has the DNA TGTGCCTGGAGTGTAGCAGCGGGAGGCTACGAGCAGTACTTC. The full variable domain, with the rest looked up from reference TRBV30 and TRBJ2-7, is SQTIHQWPATLVQPVGSPLSLECTVEGTSNPNLYWYRQAAGRGLQLLFYSVGIGQISSEVPQNLSASRPQDRQFILSSKKLLLSDSGFYLCAWSVAAGGYEQYFGPGTRLTVT.

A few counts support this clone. In nucleotides, the CDR3 is TGTGCCAGCAGCCAAGATATGAGACAGGGACTCTATGGCTACACCTTC. Protein: CASSQDMRQGLYGYTF. The J gene is TRBJ1-2, the V gene TRBV4-2; TRBD1 matches 7 bases. Germline CDR1 reads LGHNA; CDR2 reads YNFKEQ. The length of the CDR3 is 16 residues. J lost 4 bases, V lost 0 bases, and 8 bases had no gene match.

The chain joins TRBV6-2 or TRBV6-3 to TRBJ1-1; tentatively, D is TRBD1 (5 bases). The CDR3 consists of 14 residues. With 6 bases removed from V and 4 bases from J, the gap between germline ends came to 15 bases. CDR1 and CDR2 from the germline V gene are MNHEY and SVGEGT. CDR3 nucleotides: TGTGCCAGCAGCCCCCCAGGAGGGGTCACTGAAGCTTTCTTT. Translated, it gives CASSPPGGVTEAFF.

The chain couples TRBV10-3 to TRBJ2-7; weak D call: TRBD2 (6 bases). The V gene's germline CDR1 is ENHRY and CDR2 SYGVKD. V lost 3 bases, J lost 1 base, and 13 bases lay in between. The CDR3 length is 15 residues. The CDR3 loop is CAISDRGTPSYEQYF. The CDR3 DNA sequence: TGTGCCATCAGTGATCGGGGGACCCCATCCTACGAGCAGTACTTC.

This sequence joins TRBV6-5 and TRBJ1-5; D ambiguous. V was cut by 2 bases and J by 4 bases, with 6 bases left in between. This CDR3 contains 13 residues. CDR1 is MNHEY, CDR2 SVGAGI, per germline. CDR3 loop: CASSYMSNQPQHF. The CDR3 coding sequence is TGTGCCAGCAGTTACATGTCAAATCAGCCCCAGCATTTT.

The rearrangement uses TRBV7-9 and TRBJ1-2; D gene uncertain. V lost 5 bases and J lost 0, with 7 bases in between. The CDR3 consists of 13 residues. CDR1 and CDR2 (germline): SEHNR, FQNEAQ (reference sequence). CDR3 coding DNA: TGTGCCAGCAGCCTAAATACTAACTATGGCTACACCTTC. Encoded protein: CASSLNTNYGYTF.

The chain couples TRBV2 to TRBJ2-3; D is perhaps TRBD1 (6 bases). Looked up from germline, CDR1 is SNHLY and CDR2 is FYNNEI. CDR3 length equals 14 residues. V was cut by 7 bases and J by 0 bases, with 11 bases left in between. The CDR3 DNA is TGTGCCAGCAAGCCAGGGGTCAGCACAGATACGCAGTATTTT. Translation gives CASKPGVSTDTQYF.

The CDR3, as DNA: TGTGCCTGGAGGACCGCAGGGGTTAATCGCCGCACCTTC. This encodes CAWRTAGVNRRTF. This chain joins TRBV30 and TRBJ1-2; the D gene is possibly TRBD1 (6 bases). Trimming removed 3 bases from V and 13 bases from J, with 21 bases in between. This CDR3 is built from 13 residues. CDR1 and CDR2 (germline): GTSNPN, SVGIG (reference sequence).

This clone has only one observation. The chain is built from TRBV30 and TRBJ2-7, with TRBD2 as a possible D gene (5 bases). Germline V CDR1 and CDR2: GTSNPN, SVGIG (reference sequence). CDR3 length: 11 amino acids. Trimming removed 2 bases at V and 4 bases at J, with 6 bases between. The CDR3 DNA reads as TGTGCCTGGAGTTCGGGATACGAGCAGTACTTC. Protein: CAWSSGYEQYF. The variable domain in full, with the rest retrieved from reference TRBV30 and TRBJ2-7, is SQTIHQWPATLVQPVGSPLSLECTVEGTSNPNLYWYRQAAGRGLQLLFYSVGIGQISSEVPQNLSASRPQDRQFILSSKKLLLSDSGFYLCAWSSGYEQYFGPGTRLTVT.

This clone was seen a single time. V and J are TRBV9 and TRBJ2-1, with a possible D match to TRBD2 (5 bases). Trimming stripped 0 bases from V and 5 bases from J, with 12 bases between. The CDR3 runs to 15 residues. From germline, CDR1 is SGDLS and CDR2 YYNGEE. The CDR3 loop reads CASSVGPLENNEQFF. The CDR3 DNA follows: TGTGCCAGCAGCGTAGGACCACTAGAAAACAATGAGCAGTTCTTC.

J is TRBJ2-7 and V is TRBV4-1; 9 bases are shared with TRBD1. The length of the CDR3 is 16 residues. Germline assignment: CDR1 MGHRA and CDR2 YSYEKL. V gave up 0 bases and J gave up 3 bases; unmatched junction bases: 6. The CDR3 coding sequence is TGCGCCAGCAGCCAAGACCCGATGGACAGGGGCTACGAGCAGTACTTC. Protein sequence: CASSQDPMDRGYEQYF.

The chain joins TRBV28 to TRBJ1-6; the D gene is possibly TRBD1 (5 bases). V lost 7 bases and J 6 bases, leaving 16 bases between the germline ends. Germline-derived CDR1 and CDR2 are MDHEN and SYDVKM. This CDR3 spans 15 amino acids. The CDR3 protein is CASTPATELNSPLHF. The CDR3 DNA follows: TGTGCCAGCACCCCTGCGACAGAGCTTAATTCACCCCTCCACTTT.

The CDR3 region is CASSQNRVVSGYTF. The CDR3 DNA is TGTGCCAGCAGCCAGAACAGGGTGGTGTCAGGCTACACCTTC. The V call is TRBV14, the J call TRBJ1-2, with D maybe TRBD1 (6 bases). Trimming shortened V by 3 bases and J by 8 bases, and 16 bases separated the two germline ends. The germline gives CDR1 SGHDN, CDR2 FVKESK. The length of the CDR3 is 14 residues.

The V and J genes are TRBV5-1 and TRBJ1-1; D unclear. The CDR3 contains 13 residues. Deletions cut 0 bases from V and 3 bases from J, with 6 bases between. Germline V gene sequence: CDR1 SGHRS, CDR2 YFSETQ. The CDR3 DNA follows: TGCGCCAGCAGCTTGGGCAGCGACACTGAAGCTTTCTTT. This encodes CASSLGSDTEAFF.

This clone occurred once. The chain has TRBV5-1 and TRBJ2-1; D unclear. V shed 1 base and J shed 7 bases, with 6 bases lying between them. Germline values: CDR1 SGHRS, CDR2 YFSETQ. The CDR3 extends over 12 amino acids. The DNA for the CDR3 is TGCGCCAGCAGCTTGTCAACTAATGAGCAGTTCTTC. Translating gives CASSLSTNEQFF. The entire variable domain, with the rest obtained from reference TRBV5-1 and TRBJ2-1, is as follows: KAGVTQTPRYLIKTRGQQVTLSCSPISGHRSVSWYQQTPGQGLQFLFEYFSETQRNKGNFPGRFSGRQFSNSRSEMNVSTLELGDSALYLCASSLSTNEQFFGPGTRLTVL.

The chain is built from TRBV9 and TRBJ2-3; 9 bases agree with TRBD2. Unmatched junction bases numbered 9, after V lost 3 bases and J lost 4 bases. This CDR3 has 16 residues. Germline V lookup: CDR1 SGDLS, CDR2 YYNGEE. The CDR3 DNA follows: TGTGCCAGCAGCGGTTTAGCGGGAGTCGCTGCAGATACGCAGTATTTT. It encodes CASSGLAGVAADTQYF. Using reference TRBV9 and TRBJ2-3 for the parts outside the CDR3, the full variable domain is DSGVTQTPKHLITATGQRVTLRCSPRSGDLSVYWYQQSLDQGLQFLIQYYNGEERAKGNILERFSAQQFPDLHSELNLSSLELGDSALYFCASSGLAGVAADTQYFGPGTRLTVL.

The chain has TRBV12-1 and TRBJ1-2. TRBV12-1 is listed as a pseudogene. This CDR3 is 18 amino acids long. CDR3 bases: TGTGCCAGCAGCTTTGGCGGGCCCTTGGCGGATATACATCGGGGCTACACCTTC. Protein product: CASSFGGPLADIHRGYTF.

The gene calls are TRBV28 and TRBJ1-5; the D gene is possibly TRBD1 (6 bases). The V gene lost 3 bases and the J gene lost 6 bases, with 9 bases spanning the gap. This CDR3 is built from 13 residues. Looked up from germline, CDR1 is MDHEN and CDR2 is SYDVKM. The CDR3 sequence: CASSLGAGQPQHF. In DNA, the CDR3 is TGTGCCAGCAGTTTGGGGGCAGGTCAGCCCCAGCATTTT.

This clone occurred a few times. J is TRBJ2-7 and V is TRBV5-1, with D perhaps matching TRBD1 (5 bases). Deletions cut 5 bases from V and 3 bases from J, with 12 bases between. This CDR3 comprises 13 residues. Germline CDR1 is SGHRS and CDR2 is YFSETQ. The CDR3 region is CASRYLQDYEQYF. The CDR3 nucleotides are TGCGCCAGCAGATACCTACAGGACTACGAGCAGTACTTC.

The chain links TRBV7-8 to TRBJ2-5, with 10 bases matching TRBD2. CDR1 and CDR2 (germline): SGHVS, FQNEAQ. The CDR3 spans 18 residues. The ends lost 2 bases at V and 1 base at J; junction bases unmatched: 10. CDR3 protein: CASSLPLLAGESQETQYF. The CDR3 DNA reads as TGTGCCAGCAGCTTACCCTTGCTAGCGGGAGAGTCCCAAGAGACCCAGTACTTC.

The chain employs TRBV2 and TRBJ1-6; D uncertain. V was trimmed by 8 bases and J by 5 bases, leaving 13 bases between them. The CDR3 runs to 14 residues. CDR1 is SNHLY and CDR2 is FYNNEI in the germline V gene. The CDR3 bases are TGTGCCAGCGCCGCGGGTAGAAATAATTCACCCCTCCACTTT. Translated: CASAAGRNNSPLHF.

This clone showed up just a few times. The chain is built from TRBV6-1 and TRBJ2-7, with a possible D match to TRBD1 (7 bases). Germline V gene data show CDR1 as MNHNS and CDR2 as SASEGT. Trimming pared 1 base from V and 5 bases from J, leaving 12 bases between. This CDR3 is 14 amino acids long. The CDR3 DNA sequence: TGTGCCAGCAGTGAAGTCGGCAGGGGGGACGAGCAGTACTTC. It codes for CASSEVGRGDEQYF.

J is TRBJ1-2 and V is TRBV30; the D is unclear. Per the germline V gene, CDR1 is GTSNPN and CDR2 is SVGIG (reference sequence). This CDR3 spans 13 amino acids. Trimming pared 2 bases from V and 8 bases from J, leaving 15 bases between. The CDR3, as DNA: TGTGCCTGGAGTCCCGGTCCCAGCGCGGGCTACACCTTC. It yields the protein CAWSPGPSAGYTF.

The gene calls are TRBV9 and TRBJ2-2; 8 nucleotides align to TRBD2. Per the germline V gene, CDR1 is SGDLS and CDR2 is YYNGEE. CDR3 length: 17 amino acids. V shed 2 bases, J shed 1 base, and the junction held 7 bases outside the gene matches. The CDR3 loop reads CASSVPQRGRNTGELFF. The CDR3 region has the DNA TGTGCCAGCAGCGTCCCCCAGCGGGGGAGGAACACCGGGGAGCTGTTTTTT.

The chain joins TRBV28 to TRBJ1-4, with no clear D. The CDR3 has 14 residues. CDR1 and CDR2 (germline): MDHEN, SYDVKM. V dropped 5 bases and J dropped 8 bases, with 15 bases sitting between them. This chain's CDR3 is CASSPRGPAEKLFF. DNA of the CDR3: TGTGCCAGCAGTCCAAGAGGGCCGGCGGAAAAACTGTTTTTT.